This T cell receptor beta chain was sequenced for a study of CD8 T cells in ankylosing spondylitis. With 6 bases removed from V and 0 bases from J, the gap between germline ends came to 8 bases. The CDR3 has 14 residues. Generation of TCR beta libraries employed quantitative 5'-RACE incorporating molecular barcodes. Each CDR3 protein is one row after TCRdb ran MiXCR on the 5' RACE reads. There are over 150,000 distinct CDR3 sequences in the sample; around a sixth occur only once, and 4.3% lies in the top ten. Study results and caveats: Prior literature has documented some motif variants in synovial fluid and blood from reactive arthritis. Disease-linked clones displayed a CD8+ phenotype and appeared relatively rarely in peripheral blood. About 8 highly homologous variants made up a TCR beta motif, and this motif appeared characteristic of ankylosing spondylitis blood.

This clonotype has at least ten counts. Its antigen is unidentified. The sequence derives from a male donor under 35 with ankylosing spondylitis or in good health (not recorded which). The source material was blood, either unsorted or a sorted T cell fraction (not recorded which). The rearrangement links TRBV12-3 or TRBV12-4 to TRBJ2-2; D not resolved. CDR3 sequence (DNA): TGTGCCAGCAGCAAAGACACGAACACCGGGGAGCTGTTTTTT. Protein product: CASSKDTNTGELFF.